What follows is one T cell receptor (beta chain) and its context. Its antigen remains unknown. Trimming removed 4 bases from V and 5 bases from J; junction bases left unmatched: 7. The germline gives CDR1 MGHRA, CDR2 YSYEKL. The CDR3 totals 16 residues. It was with 60 Vbeta and 13 Jbeta primers that the PCR ran. Clones were read by immunoSEQ multiplex PCR, and TCRdb kept only the in-frame ones, dropping some. The sample's table shows about 150,000 clones. These data belong to a study of cytomegalovirus exposure and HLA in healthy donors. On the study more broadly: Tens of millions of unique TCRs, all from HLA-typed donors, were included in an early release of the data.

Study outcomes and limitations: It was confirmed in vitro that a few of the CMV-associated chains were specific for CMV antigens.

The sequenced material came from PBMCs. V usage is TRBV4-1 and J usage is TRBJ1-6, with 8 bases aligning to TRBD1. The TCR sequence derives from a woman aged 50 to 60 in good health and CMV-seronegative. The CDR3 reads CASSLVMGQDNSPLHF. CDR3 DNA: TGCGCCAGCAGCCTTGTTATGGGACAGGATAATTCACCCCTCCACTTT.